This entry features one T cell receptor beta chain sequence. V was pared by 11 bases and J by 4 bases, with 14 bases between. Germline-derived CDR1 and CDR2 are ENHRY and SYGVKD. CDR3 size: 12 residues. Measured with immunoSEQ multiplex PCR; TCRdb has only the in-frame clones, and not every one. The data contain about 110,000 clones, about 91% of them singletons. This record belongs to a study of T cell responses to AZD1222 COVID-19 vaccine. The source was peripheral blood, collected 28 days after the second AZD1222 dose. The rearrangement links TRBV10-3 to TRBJ1-1; TRBD1 might be the D (5 bases). This clonotype originated in an adult who received the AZD1222 COVID-19 vaccine. The chain's CDR3 is CAARGDGTEAFF. In DNA, the CDR3 is TGTGCCGCGCGCGGGGACGGCACTGAAGCTTTCTTT.